These T cell receptor beta chains were read from a single sample in a study of blood T cell repertoires in COVID-19. Assay used: immunoSEQ multiplex PCR; TCRdb lists only in-frame clones, some missing. The sample includes fewer than 250,000 clones, 88% seen only once; the top ten take around 1.1%. Sequenced sample: peripheral blood. The receptors here all came from a man aged 25 to 40 with acute or convalescent COVID-19. The CDR3 runs from the conserved cysteine through the conserved F or W. Fields, in order: clone size, V gene, J gene, CDR3 length, D gene, CDR3 protein, CDR3 DNA. A D gene is named only where the DNA matches it firmly. Where a row states a size, it is once, few, many or the class of an expanded clone; other rows omit it.

clone_size: NA
v_call: TRBV18
j_call: TRBJ2-1
cdr3_length: 15
d_call: NA
cdr3_aa: CASSPEGSSYNEQFF
cdr3_nt: TGTGCCAGCTCACCAGAGGGTAGCTCCTACAATGAGCAGTTCTTC

clone_size: once
v_call: TRBV19
j_call: TRBJ1-5
cdr3_length: 15
d_call: TRBD1
cdr3_aa: CASKADRARNQPQHF
cdr3_nt: TGTGCCAGTAAAGCGGACAGGGCACGCAATCAGCCCCAGCATTTT

clone_size: NA
v_call: TRBV5-1
j_call: TRBJ1-1
cdr3_length: 15
d_call: NA
cdr3_aa: CASSLAREGNTEAFF
cdr3_nt: TGCGCCAGCAGCTTGGCGCGGGAGGGGAACACTGAAGCTTTCTTT

clone_size: NA
v_call: TRBV5-8
j_call: TRBJ1-4
cdr3_length: 16
d_call: TRBD1
cdr3_aa: CASSSGTGEEDEKLFF
cdr3_nt: TGTGCCAGCAGCTCCGGGACAGGGGAAGAGGATGAAAAACTGTTTTTT

clone_size: once
v_call: TRBV15
j_call: TRBJ1-1
cdr3_length: 15
d_call: NA
cdr3_aa: CATSRWASMDTEAFF
cdr3_nt: TGTGCCACCAGCAGGTGGGCGAGCATGGACACTGAAGCTTTCTTT

clone_size: NA
v_call: TRBV5-1
j_call: TRBJ1-3
cdr3_length: 18
d_call: NA
cdr3_aa: CASSLGGQLAPSGNTIYF
cdr3_nt: TGCGCCAGCAGCTTGGGTGGACAACTGGCCCCCTCTGGAAACACCATATATTTT

clone_size: NA
v_call: TRBV5-5
j_call: TRBJ2-1
cdr3_length: 15
d_call: TRBD1
cdr3_aa: CASSFAQGAPSEQFF
cdr3_nt: TGTGCCAGCAGCTTCGCACAGGGGGCGCCGAGTGAGCAGTTCTTC

clone_size: NA
v_call: TRBV12-5
j_call: TRBJ1-3
cdr3_length: 17
d_call: TRBD1
cdr3_aa: CASGFSGQGRFGNTIYF
cdr3_nt: TGTGCTAGTGGTTTCTCAGGACAGGGGAGGTTTGGAAACACCATATATTTT

clone_size: NA
v_call: TRBV28
j_call: TRBJ2-1
cdr3_length: 11
d_call: TRBD2
cdr3_aa: CAIFGGSEQFF
cdr3_nt: TGTGCGATATTCGGGGGGAGTGAGCAGTTCTTC

clone_size: NA
v_call: TRBV5-1
j_call: TRBJ1-6
cdr3_length: 14
d_call: NA
cdr3_aa: CASNESGRDSPLHF
cdr3_nt: TGCGCCTCAAATGAATCTGGGAGAGATTCACCCCTCCACTTT

clone_size: NA
v_call: TRBV28
j_call: TRBJ1-1
cdr3_length: 12
d_call: NA
cdr3_aa: CASSLEGTEAFF
cdr3_nt: TGTGCCAGCAGCTTGGAGGGTACTGAAGCTTTCTTT

clone_size: once
v_call: TRBV28
j_call: TRBJ1-3
cdr3_length: 14
d_call: NA
cdr3_aa: CASSPLLSGNTIYF
cdr3_nt: TGTGCCAGCAGCCCACTCCTCTCTGGAAACACCATATATTTT

clone_size: NA
v_call: TRBV6-5
j_call: TRBJ1-2
cdr3_length: 13
d_call: TRBD1
cdr3_aa: CASRGQGTGGYTF
cdr3_nt: TGTGCCAGCAGGGGACAGGGCACGGGTGGCTACACCTTC

clone_size: NA
v_call: TRBV19
j_call: TRBJ1-1
cdr3_length: 13
d_call: NA
cdr3_aa: CASSIDGRTEAFF
cdr3_nt: TGTGCCAGTAGTATAGATGGGAGGACTGAAGCTTTCTTT

clone_size: once
v_call: TRBV28
j_call: TRBJ1-1
cdr3_length: 13
d_call: NA
cdr3_aa: CASTLRGNTEAFF
cdr3_nt: TGTGCCAGCACCCTACGGGGGAACACTGAAGCTTTCTTT

clone_size: NA
v_call: TRBV28
j_call: TRBJ1-1
cdr3_length: 14
d_call: TRBD1
cdr3_aa: CASIPGGQNTEAFF
cdr3_nt: TGTGCCAGCATACCAGGGGGACAGAACACTGAAGCTTTCTTT

clone_size: NA
v_call: TRBV28
j_call: TRBJ1-2
cdr3_length: 15
d_call: TRBD1
cdr3_aa: CASSPYGTGSGGYTF
cdr3_nt: TGTGCCAGCAGCCCGTACGGGACAGGGTCGGGGGGCTACACCTTC

clone_size: few
v_call: TRBV6-5
j_call: TRBJ1-1
cdr3_length: 13
d_call: NA
cdr3_aa: CASSYGQLSEAFF
cdr3_nt: TGTGCCAGCAGTTACGGTCAGTTATCTGAAGCTTTCTTT

clone_size: few
v_call: TRBV5-4
j_call: TRBJ2-7
cdr3_length: 12
d_call: TRBD2
cdr3_aa: CASSRTSDEQYF
cdr3_nt: TGTGCCAGCAGCAGGACTAGTGACGAGCAGTACTTC

clone_size: NA
v_call: TRBV7-9
j_call: TRBJ1-2
cdr3_length: 14
d_call: TRBD1
cdr3_aa: CASSLGGQGFGYTF
cdr3_nt: TGTGCCAGCAGCTTAGGGGGACAGGGATTTGGCTACACCTTC

clone_size: NA
v_call: TRBV18
j_call: TRBJ2-7
cdr3_length: 15
d_call: NA
cdr3_aa: CASSLTGYSIYEQYF
cdr3_nt: TGTGCCAGCTCACTTACAGGGTACTCCATCTACGAGCAGTACTTC

clone_size: NA
v_call: TRBV28
j_call: TRBJ2-1
cdr3_length: 17
d_call: TRBD1
cdr3_aa: CASSPLIGTEIYNEQFF
cdr3_nt: TGTGCCAGCTCCCCTCTTATCGGGACAGAAATTTACAATGAGCAGTTCTTC

clone_size: few
v_call: TRBV27
j_call: TRBJ1-1
cdr3_length: 14
d_call: NA
cdr3_aa: CASSYRRGNTEAFF
cdr3_nt: TGTGCCAGCAGTTATAGACGGGGGAACACTGAAGCTTTCTTT

clone_size: NA
v_call: TRBV7-2
j_call: TRBJ1-5
cdr3_length: 12
d_call: TRBD1
cdr3_aa: CASATGNKAQHF
cdr3_nt: TGTGCCAGTGCGACAGGGAATAAAGCCCAGCATTTT

clone_size: NA
v_call: TRBV5-1
j_call: TRBJ2-2
cdr3_length: 16
d_call: TRBD2
cdr3_aa: CASSSTSGRPPGELFF
cdr3_nt: TGCGCCAGCAGCTCGACTAGCGGGAGGCCCCCCGGGGAGCTGTTTTTT

clone_size: NA
v_call: TRBV5-6
j_call: TRBJ2-7
cdr3_length: 15
d_call: NA
cdr3_aa: CASSLGLSSSYEQYF
cdr3_nt: TGTGCCAGCAGCTTAGGACTATCGAGCTCCTACGAGCAGTACTTC

clone_size: once
v_call: TRBV28
j_call: TRBJ2-1
cdr3_length: 14
d_call: NA
cdr3_aa: CASRDSLSYNEQFF
cdr3_nt: TGTGCCAGCAGGGATAGCTTAAGCTACAATGAGCAGTTCTTC

clone_size: NA
v_call: TRBV2
j_call: TRBJ2-5
cdr3_length: 15
d_call: NA
cdr3_aa: CASTREQDLGETQYF
cdr3_nt: TGTGCCAGCACTAGAGAACAGGACCTGGGGGAGACCCAGTACTTC

clone_size: once
v_call: TRBV7-2
j_call: TRBJ2-5
cdr3_length: 12
d_call: TRBD1
cdr3_aa: CASSGTGQTQYF
cdr3_nt: TGTGCCAGCAGCGGGACAGGGCAGACCCAGTACTTC

clone_size: NA
v_call: TRBV18
j_call: TRBJ1-1
cdr3_length: 13
d_call: NA
cdr3_aa: CASSKAADTEAFF
cdr3_nt: TGTGCCAGCTCAAAAGCGGCGGACACTGAAGCTTTCTTT

clone_size: NA
v_call: TRBV3-1/TRBV3-2
j_call: TRBJ2-3
cdr3_length: 18
d_call: TRBD2
cdr3_aa: CASSQEWVAGGATDTQYF
cdr3_nt: TGTGCCAGCAGCCAAGAGTGGGTCGCGGGGGGCGCCACAGATACGCAGTATTTT

clone_size: NA
v_call: TRBV28
j_call: TRBJ2-7
cdr3_length: 14
d_call: NA
cdr3_aa: CASSLPGQTYEQYF
cdr3_nt: TGTGCCAGCAGTTTACCCGGACAGACCTACGAGCAGTACTTC

clone_size: NA
v_call: TRBV5-1
j_call: TRBJ2-7
cdr3_length: 12
d_call: NA
cdr3_aa: CASSPGNYEQYF
cdr3_nt: TGCGCCAGCAGCCCAGGTAACTACGAGCAGTACTTC

clone_size: NA
v_call: TRBV11-2
j_call: TRBJ1-3
cdr3_length: 15
d_call: NA
cdr3_aa: CASSLPGAAGNTIYF
cdr3_nt: TGTGCCAGCAGCTTACCGGGAGCCGCCGGAAACACCATATATTTT

clone_size: NA
v_call: TRBV4-1
j_call: TRBJ2-2
cdr3_length: 18
d_call: TRBD2
cdr3_aa: CASSQVGLAGGLTGELFF
cdr3_nt: TGCGCCAGCAGCCAAGTGGGCCTAGCGGGGGGTCTCACCGGGGAGCTGTTTTTT

clone_size: NA
v_call: TRBV18
j_call: TRBJ1-4
cdr3_length: 13
d_call: NA
cdr3_aa: CASSPAGNEKLFF
cdr3_nt: TGTGCCAGCTCACCTGCAGGAAATGAAAAACTGTTTTTT

clone_size: once
v_call: TRBV4-1
j_call: TRBJ2-7
cdr3_length: 15
d_call: NA
cdr3_aa: CASSLTVTGNYEQYF
cdr3_nt: TGCGCCAGCAGCTTGACCGTAACAGGGAACTACGAGCAGTACTTC

clone_size: NA
v_call: TRBV13
j_call: TRBJ2-2
cdr3_length: 17
d_call: TRBD2
cdr3_aa: CASSPGLAGVVGGELFF
cdr3_nt: TGTGCCAGCAGCCCCGGACTAGCGGGAGTGGTAGGCGGGGAGCTGTTTTTT

clone_size: NA
v_call: TRBV7-9
j_call: TRBJ1-1
cdr3_length: 15
d_call: NA
cdr3_aa: CASSLPGGGGTEAFF
cdr3_nt: TGTGCCAGCAGCTTACCGGGTGGGGGAGGCACTGAAGCTTTCTTT

clone_size: few
v_call: TRBV3-1/TRBV3-2
j_call: TRBJ2-3
cdr3_length: 14
d_call: NA
cdr3_aa: CASSHSTGSNTQYF
cdr3_nt: TGTGCCAGCAGCCACTCCACGGGGAGTAATACGCAGTATTTT

clone_size: NA
v_call: TRBV5-1
j_call: TRBJ2-2
cdr3_length: 13
d_call: NA
cdr3_aa: CASSGDNTGELFF
cdr3_nt: TGCGCCAGCTCCGGGGATAACACCGGGGAGCTGTTTTTT

clone_size: NA
v_call: TRBV5-6
j_call: TRBJ1-1
cdr3_length: 17
d_call: TRBD1
cdr3_aa: CASSLDRGQIRNTEAFF
cdr3_nt: TGTGCCAGCAGCCTGGACAGGGGGCAAATCCGGAACACTGAAGCTTTCTTT

clone_size: NA
v_call: TRBV5-1
j_call: TRBJ2-3
cdr3_length: 15
d_call: NA
cdr3_aa: CASSRDGPGADTQYF
cdr3_nt: TGCGCCAGCAGCCGGGACGGTCCAGGGGCCGATACGCAGTATTTT

clone_size: NA
v_call: TRBV3-1/TRBV3-2
j_call: TRBJ2-1
cdr3_length: 16
d_call: TRBD2
cdr3_aa: CASSQVAGLAGSEQFF
cdr3_nt: TGTGCCAGCAGCCAAGTTGCGGGATTAGCGGGCAGCGAGCAGTTCTTC

clone_size: NA
v_call: TRBV24-1
j_call: TRBJ2-1
cdr3_length: 17
d_call: TRBD2
cdr3_aa: CATSDPGVAGRYNEQFF
cdr3_nt: TGTGCCACCAGTGACCCCGGGGTAGCGGGCCGATACAATGAGCAGTTCTTC

clone_size: NA
v_call: TRBV30
j_call: TRBJ2-3
cdr3_length: 14
d_call: NA
cdr3_aa: CAWRQGWGPDTQYF
cdr3_nt: TGTGCCTGGAGGCAGGGCTGGGGCCCAGATACGCAGTATTTT

clone_size: NA
v_call: TRBV6-5
j_call: TRBJ1-2
cdr3_length: 14
d_call: TRBD1
cdr3_aa: CASSNLDRAYGYTF
cdr3_nt: TGTGCCAGCAGTAACCTGGACAGGGCTTATGGCTACACCTTC

clone_size: once
v_call: TRBV19
j_call: TRBJ2-3
cdr3_length: 16
d_call: NA
cdr3_aa: CASLGPSRGFTDTQYF
cdr3_nt: TGTGCCAGCCTAGGGCCCAGCAGGGGCTTTACAGATACGCAGTATTTT